These 21 T cell receptor beta chains originate from one sample sequenced in a study of blood T cell repertoires in COVID-19. The repertoire was sequenced with immunoSEQ multiplex PCR; TCRdb's copy has only in-frame clones and lacks some. The top ten clones hold more than 5% of a sample with 150,000 or so clones, approximately 84% of them seen once. Sequenced sample: peripheral blood. These receptors were collected from a woman between 45 and 65 years old with COVID-19, enrolled during active disease.

The DNA of the CDR3 is TGTGCCAGCGGGTTGACAGGGAATAATGAAAAACTGTTTTTT. Its protein product is CASGLTGNNEKLFF. This chain uses TRBV9 with TRBJ1-4; 7 bases align to TRBD1. Germline-derived CDR1 and CDR2 are SGDLS and YYNGEE. V shed 7 bases, J shed 4 bases, and the junction held 7 bases outside the gene matches. CDR3 length equals 14 residues.

The V and J genes are TRBV5-6 and TRBJ1-1; D gene unclear. Germline V gene sequence: CDR1 SGHDT, CDR2 YYEEEE. The V end lost 4 bases, the J end lost 4 bases, and 20 bases lay between the germline ends. There are 16 residues in the CDR3. CDR3 amino acids: CASSTHGLPDGTEAFF. Here the CDR3 DNA reads TGTGCCAGCAGCACCCACGGACTCCCAGACGGCACTGAAGCTTTCTTT.

Written as DNA, the CDR3 is TGTGCCAGCGAAGGCGGACTAGCCAAAAACATTCAGTACTTC. This translates into CASEGGLAKNIQYF. The rearrangement links TRBV2 to TRBJ2-4, with D possibly matching TRBD2 (5 bases). The V end lost 8 bases, the J end lost 0 bases, and 11 bases lay between the germline ends. Germline values: CDR1 SNHLY, CDR2 FYNNEI. CDR3 length equals 14 residues.

CDR3 nucleotide sequence: TGTGCCAGCAGTTTCGGGGGGGCGGGCTATGGCTACACCTTC. Translation gives CASSFGGAGYGYTF. This chain joins TRBV27 and TRBJ1-2, with D maybe TRBD1 (6 bases). CDR1 and CDR2 from the germline V gene are MNHEY and SMNVEV (reference sequence). V was shortened by 3 bases and J by 4 bases, with 12 bases between the two germline ends. This CDR3 spans 14 amino acids.

This clone is a singleton in its sample. The chain combines TRBV11-2 with TRBJ1-4, with 8 bases lining up with TRBD1. The CDR3 consists of 13 residues. Germline V lookup: CDR1 SGHAT, CDR2 FQNNGV. The J segment lost 8 bases and the V segment lost 7 bases, leaving 6 bases of the junction unmatched. The DNA of the CDR3 is TGTGCCAGCACCGGACAGGGAGACGAAAAACTGTTTTTT. Its translation: CASTGQGDEKLFF.

This clone was counted between two and nine times. The CDR3 DNA is TGTGCCAGCAGCCCGCGACGGGACAGCTCCTACGAGCAGTACTTC. Protein sequence: CASSPRRDSSYEQYF. The chain uses TRBV7-8 and TRBJ2-7; TRBD1 matches at 7 bases. CDR1 and CDR2 from the germline V gene are SGHVS and FQNEAQ. This CDR3 spans 15 amino acids. With V trimmed by 5 bases and J by 0 bases, 7 bases remained unmatched.

The rearrangement uses TRBV5-1 and TRBJ2-1; 8 bases map to TRBD2. J was trimmed by 8 bases and V by 6 bases; bases with no gene match: 13. The CDR3 loop spans 15 amino acids. Per germline, CDR1 SGHRS and CDR2 YFSETQ. The CDR3 nucleotides read TGCGCCAGCATCCGGGAGGGATTTTCCGTCGATGAGCAGTTCTTC. It translates to CASIREGFSVDEQFF.

The chain couples TRBV18 to TRBJ1-1; no firm D call. Germline V CDR1 and CDR2: KGHSH, LQKENI. The CDR3 totals 15 residues. Trimming shortened V by 2 bases and J by 0 bases, and 10 bases separated the two germline ends. The CDR3 loop reads CASSPEVNMNTEAFF. CDR3 in DNA: TGTGCCAGCTCACCAGAGGTCAATATGAACACTGAAGCTTTCTTT.

The genes are TRBV18 and TRBJ2-7; 12 bases fit TRBD1. The CDR3 has 15 residues. The V and J ends lost 0 bases and 5 bases, in that order; junction bases with no gene match: 2. CDR1 and CDR2 from the germline V gene are KGHSH and LQKENI. This CDR3 is CASSPPGQGAHEQYF. CDR3 in DNA: TGTGCCAGCTCACCACCGGGACAGGGGGCACACGAGCAGTACTTC.

The J gene is TRBJ2-2, the V gene TRBV10-3; D is uncertain. The V and J ends lost 3 bases and 5 bases respectively, with 10 bases between them. This CDR3 is built from 14 residues. Germline V gene lookup returns CDR1 ENHRY and CDR2 SYGVKD. In nucleotides, the CDR3 is TGTGCCATCAGTGATAGTGCCCAAACCGGGGAGCTGTTTTTT. Its protein product is CAISDSAQTGELFF.

This chain joins TRBV5-1 and TRBJ2-7, with D possibly being TRBD2 (5 bases). Trimming left V 5 bases short and J 0 bases short, with 12 bases between. The CDR3 has 14 residues. Germline-derived CDR1 and CDR2 are SGHRS and YFSETQ. CDR3 in amino acids: CASREWAGSYEQYF. The DNA for the CDR3 is TGCGCCAGCAGAGAATGGGCGGGCTCCTACGAGCAGTACTTC.

This chain uses TRBV3-1 (or the pseudogene TRBV3-2) with TRBJ2-7, with D uncertain. The CDR3 runs 15 residues. Germline V gene lookup returns CDR1 LGHDT and CDR2 YNNKEL (reference sequence). V lost 1 base, J lost 4 bases, and 14 bases lay in between. The CDR3 DNA follows: TGTGCCAGCAGCCAAGGGTGGCAGGTGTCGTACGAGCAGTACTTC. Residues: CASSQGWQVSYEQYF.

This chain links TRBV7-2 with TRBJ1-5; a possible D gene is TRBD1 (6 bases). Per germline, CDR1 SGHTA and CDR2 FQGNSA. Trimming stripped 1 base from V and 5 bases from J, with 21 bases between. This CDR3 has 18 residues. The CDR3: CASSLDGGGGRWDQPQHF. The CDR3 DNA reads as TGTGCCAGCAGCTTAGATGGGGGTGGGGGCAGGTGGGATCAGCCCCAGCATTTT.

The chain employs TRBV6-4 and TRBJ2-1, with D possibly being TRBD2 (6 bases). V was trimmed by 6 bases and J by 1 base, leaving 13 bases between them. The CDR3 extends over 15 amino acids. Germline values: CDR1 MRHNA, CDR2 SNTAGT. CDR3 region: CASSPSSASYNEQFF. In nucleotides, the CDR3 is TGTGCCAGCAGCCCATCTAGCGCATCCTACAATGAGCAGTTCTTC.

The chain combines TRBV11-2 with TRBJ2-3, with 9 bases matching TRBD2. Looked up from germline, CDR1 is SGHAT and CDR2 is FQNNGV. The CDR3 sequence is 17 residues long. V shed 0 bases and J 1 base; nucleotides not matched to a gene: 5. CDR3 region: CASSLDELAGGTDTQYF. As DNA, the CDR3 is TGTGCCAGCAGCTTAGATGAGTTAGCGGGGGGCACAGATACGCAGTATTTT.

The chain uses TRBV6-4 and TRBJ2-1; 14 bases are shared with TRBD2. The junction had 1 base not matched to a gene; V was cut back by 4 bases and J by 5 bases. The CDR3 runs 15 residues. CDR1 is MRHNA, CDR2 SNTAGT, per germline. CDR3 bases: TGTGCCAGCAGTGCGGGACTAGCGGGGGACAATGAGCAGTTCTTC. Protein sequence: CASSAGLAGDNEQFF.

CDR3 residues: CASSQVGGAYNEQFF. CDR3 nucleotides: TGTGCCAGCAGCCAAGTCGGGGGAGCCTACAATGAGCAGTTCTTC. J is TRBJ2-1 and V is TRBV4-2; maybe TRBD2 (6 bases). Trimming removed 1 base from V and 2 bases from J, with 9 bases in between. From germline, CDR1 is LGHNA and CDR2 YNFKEQ. The CDR3 length is 15 residues.

The CDR3 DNA sequence: TGTGCCAGCGGGATTAGAGCGGGGTCTTACAATGAGCAGTTCTTC. Amino acid sequence: CASGIRAGSYNEQFF. The rearrangement joins TRBV7-9 to TRBJ2-1, with 7 bases fitting TRBD2. V was clipped by 8 bases and J by 4 bases; unmatched bases: 11. This CDR3 comprises 15 residues. Germline V gene sequence: CDR1 SEHNR, CDR2 FQNEAQ (reference sequence).

The chain is built from TRBV20-1 and TRBJ2-7, with D perhaps matching TRBD2 (5 bases). The CDR3 covers 11 residues. Trimming left V 6 bases short and J 7 bases short, with 13 bases between. Germline V gene data show CDR1 as DFQATT and CDR2 as SNEGSKA (reference sequence). CDR3 DNA: TGCAGTGCCACTAGAGTGTTTGAGCAGTACTTC. Protein product: CSATRVFEQYF.

This chain connects TRBV24-1 to TRBJ2-2, with D possibly matching TRBD2 (6 bases). CDR1 is KGHDR and CDR2 is SFDVKD in the germline V gene. The CDR3 is 14 amino acids. The ends were cut back, 2 bases at V and 7 bases at J, with 10 bases in the middle. In DNA, the CDR3 is TGTGCCACCAGTGATTCCCCCGGGGGCGGGGAGCTGTTTTTT. Its protein product is CATSDSPGGGELFF.

This chain links TRBV10-3 with TRBJ1-1, with D possibly matching TRBD1 (6 bases). Germline-derived CDR1 and CDR2 are ENHRY and SYGVKD. Trimming removed 11 bases at V and 0 bases at J, with 13 bases between. The CDR3 contains 13 residues. The CDR3 protein is CAVAGTLNTEAFF. CDR3 nucleotides: TGTGCCGTCGCCGGGACACTGAACACTGAAGCTTTCTTT.